The present entry profiles one T cell receptor beta chain with its context. What it recognizes is unknown. The sample belongs to a study of T cell responses to AZD1222 COVID-19 vaccine. Broader study findings: Baseline seropositives among AZD1222 recipients totaled only 5 or 6. Repertoires in all cases were sampled only once the peak T cell response had passed.

Here immunoSEQ multiplex PCR was the method, and the copy in TCRdb shows in-frame clones only, minus some. Among about 160,000 clones listed, 80% to 95% were seen once. The CDR3 contains 17 residues. The gene calls are TRBV21-1 and TRBJ1-5; the D call TRBD1 from the table was never checked on the DNA. TRBV21-1 is a pseudogene locus. The sequencing used peripheral blood, collected 28 days after the second AZD1222 dose. The sequence derives from an adult who received the AZD1222 COVID-19 vaccine. CDR3: CASSKALLAGGFQPQHF. The CDR3 region has the DNA TGTGCCAGCAGCAAAGCGCTTTTGGCAGGGGGCTTTCAGCCCCAGCATTTT.